This entry features one T cell receptor beta chain sequence. Trimming cost V 4 bases and J 8 bases, with 11 bases left between them. The CDR3 runs to 12 residues. The germline V gene encodes CDR1 MNHNS and CDR2 SASEGT. This record comes from a study of T cell changes during pregnancy in multiple sclerosis. Measured with immunoSEQ multiplex PCR; TCRdb has only the in-frame clones, and not every one. The sample contains 68,000 or so clones, around 92% of which appear only once. The V and J genes are TRBV6-1 and TRBJ1-2; D ambiguous. This TCR came from a female donor in good health, enrolled as a control in a pregnancy study. The sequenced sample was peripheral blood, obtained in the second trimester of pregnancy. The CDR3 loop reads CASSVALEGYTF. Here the CDR3 DNA reads TGTGCCAGCAGTGTCGCACTAGAGGGCTACACCTTC.